These 25 T cell receptor beta chains were all obtained from the same sample, sequenced in a study of T cells in Graves' hyperthyroidism and ophthalmopathy. Amplification of TCR beta CDR3 regions was performed using RNA transcripts as template. HTBI primers were the set used in a first-round RT-PCR of the TCR CDR3. MiXCR was run by TCRdb on the multiplex PCR reads, yielding one entry per CDR3 protein. Of roughly 800,000 distinct CDR3 sequences listed, 38% are singletons. Sequences were obtained from blood. The receptors shown here come from a young man with Graves' hyperthyroidism.

This rearrangement joins TRBV7-6 to TRBJ1-1; D is uncertain. This CDR3 comprises 13 residues. V was clipped by 7 bases and J by 1 base, with 10 bases between them. CDR1 and CDR2 from the germline V gene are SGHVS and FNYEAQ. CDR3 bases: TGTGCCAGCATTCGGGGTTCGAACACTGAAGCTTTCTTT. It yields the protein CASIRGSNTEAFF. The full variable domain, its missing parts supplied by reference TRBV7-6 and TRBJ1-1, is GAGVSQSPRYKVTKRGQDVALRCDPISGHVSLYWYRQALGQGPEFLTYFNYEAQQDKSGLPNDRFSAERPEGSISTLTIQRTEQRDSAMYRCASIRGSNTEAFFGQGTRLTVV.

The chain combines TRBV12-3 or TRBV12-4 with TRBJ2-7, with a possible D match to TRBD2 (6 bases). The CDR3 is made up of 14 amino acids. With 6 bases removed from V and 0 bases from J, the gap between germline ends came to 12 bases. CDR3 residues: CASRTHGSSYEQYF. The DNA for the CDR3 is TGTGCCAGCAGGACACACGGGAGCTCCTACGAGCAGTACTTC.

The chain employs TRBV4-3 and TRBJ2-7; D possibly corresponds to TRBD1 (7 bases). V was trimmed by 3 bases and J by 5 bases, leaving 20 bases between them. The CDR3 runs 16 residues. In germline, CDR1 is LGHNA, CDR2 YSLEER. CDR3 coding DNA: TGCGCCAGCAGCCACCATCCTGACAGGGACTTCGACGAGCAGTACTTC. As protein: CASSHHPDRDFDEQYF.

This chain connects TRBV2 to TRBJ2-2; D gene ambiguous. This CDR3 has 15 amino acids. Germline values: CDR1 SNHLY, CDR2 FYNNEI. With 5 bases removed from V and 0 bases from J, the gap between germline ends came to 10 bases. The CDR3 sequence: CASSYEASNTGELFF. The CDR3 bases are TGTGCCAGCAGTTACGAGGCCTCGAACACCGGGGAGCTGTTTTTT.

This clonotype has at least ten counts. The chain uses TRBV15 and TRBJ1-5; D not resolved. The CDR3 runs to 15 residues. Germline CDR1 reads LNHNV; CDR2 reads YYDKDF (reference sequence). The V end lost 3 bases, the J end lost 1 base, and 10 bases lay between the germline ends. The CDR3, as DNA: TGTGCCACCAGCAGCCGCGGGTGGAGCAATCAGCCCCAGCATTTT. It is translated as CATSSRGWSNQPQHF.

This clonotype came up a few times. The chain recombines TRBV14 with TRBJ2-5; D gene ambiguous. CDR1 and CDR2 (germline): SGHDN, FVKESK. CDR3 length: 14 amino acids. V was shortened by 0 bases and J by 4 bases, with 9 bases between the two germline ends. The CDR3 coding sequence is TGTGCCAGCAGCCAAGATGGGAACAGAGAGACCCAGTACTTC. It is translated as CASSQDGNRETQYF.

The chain has TRBV10-3 and TRBJ1-5; possible D gene TRBD1, 6 bases. V gave up 9 bases and J gave up 4 bases, with 10 bases separating them. This CDR3 region has 12 residues. Germline V gene data show CDR1 as ENHRY and CDR2 as SYGVKD. Written as DNA, the CDR3 is TGTGCCATTAGGACAGCAAATCAGCCCCAGCATTTT. Residues: CAIRTANQPQHF.

This clonotype was recorded a few times. This chain uses TRBV7-9 with TRBJ1-5, with no clear D. This CDR3 comprises 15 residues. Germline CDR1 reads SEHNR; CDR2 reads FQNEAQ (reference sequence). V was shortened by 2 bases and J by 5 bases, with 13 bases between the two germline ends. CDR3 protein: CASSLSGLTHQPQHF. Here the CDR3 DNA reads TGTGCCAGCAGCTTATCTGGACTGACCCATCAGCCCCAGCATTTT.

The rearrangement joins TRBV11-1 to TRBJ2-7; D may be TRBD1 or TRBD2 (5 bases each). Looked up from germline, CDR1 is SGHAT and CDR2 is FQDESV (reference sequence). There are 13 residues in the CDR3. V dropped 6 bases and J dropped 3 bases, with 12 bases sitting between them. CDR3 in amino acids: CASSFGAYYEQYF. The CDR3, as DNA: TGTGCCAGCAGTTTCGGGGCTTACTACGAGCAGTACTTC. The full variable domain, rest sourced from reference TRBV11-1 and TRBJ2-7, is EAEVAQSPRYKITEKSQAVAFWCDPISGHATLYWYRQILGQGPELLVQFQDESVVDDSQLPKDRFSAERLKGVDSTLKIQPAELGDSAMYLCASSFGAYYEQYFGPGTRLTVT.

Ten or more counts support this clonotype. The chain joins TRBV2 to TRBJ1-1; D gene unclear. With 2 bases removed from V and 1 base from J, the gap between germline ends came to 5 bases. Germline CDR1 SNHLY, CDR2 FYNNEI. This CDR3 region has 13 residues. CDR3 loop: CASSELRNTEAFF. In nucleotides, the CDR3 is TGTGCCAGCAGTGAATTACGGAACACTGAAGCTTTCTTT.

This chain links TRBV4-1 with TRBJ2-7; a weak D match, TRBD2 (6 bases). The CDR3 is 16 residues long. CDR1 MGHRA and CDR2 YSYEKL come from the germline V gene. V lost 0 bases, J lost 3 bases, and 15 bases lay in between. The CDR3 DNA reads as TGCGCCAGCAGCCAAGATATTGGGAGGAGGGACTACGAGCAGTACTTC. Translation: CASSQDIGRRDYEQYF.

This clonotype appeared many times. This rearrangement joins TRBV10-3 to TRBJ1-1; D ambiguous. CDR1 and CDR2 (germline): ENHRY, SYGVKD. V lost 4 bases, J lost 2 bases, and 8 bases lay in between. The CDR3 extends over 13 amino acids. The CDR3 spells CAISGADNTEAFF. In DNA, the CDR3 is TGTGCCATCAGTGGTGCGGATAACACTGAAGCTTTCTTT.

This chain uses TRBV11-2 with TRBJ2-7; D call uncertain. This CDR3 has 14 amino acids. Germline V CDR1 and CDR2: SGHAT, FQNNGV. Trimming took off 1 base at V and 2 bases at J, with 9 bases between the two ends. CDR3 DNA sequence: TGTGCCAGCAGCTTAGCCGTGGTTGCCTACGAGCAGTACTTC. This codes for CASSLAVVAYEQYF.

For this clonotype: This sequence may be a read error, since a much larger clone differs from it by one base. This chain links TRBV7-8 with TRBJ2-5; possible D gene TRBD1, 5 bases. Germline lookup yields CDR1 SGHVS and CDR2 FQNEAQ. CDR3 length: 14 amino acids. CDR3 loop: CASSLTGSSETQHF. In nucleotides, the CDR3 is TGTGCCAGCAGCTTAACAGGTTCCTCGGAGACCCAGCACTTC.

This clonotype was counted a few times. The chain is built from TRBV12-3 or TRBV12-4 and TRBJ2-5; 9 bases agree with TRBD2. The CDR3 runs to 16 residues. After removal of 7 bases from V and 4 bases from J, the junction contained 13 bases not matched to a gene. CDR3: CASTAAGGSGGETQYF. The CDR3 DNA reads TGTGCCAGCACAGCCGCGGGGGGGAGTGGGGGAGAGACCCAGTACTTC.

This clonotype occurred a few times. J is TRBJ2-5 and V is TRBV10-3; D ambiguous. The CDR3 is 14 residues long. With 7 bases removed from V and 1 base from J, the gap between germline ends came to 13 bases. Looked up from germline, CDR1 is ENHRY and CDR2 is SYGVKD. The CDR3 loop is CAITPDELQETQYF. In DNA, the CDR3 is TGTGCCATCACCCCAGATGAGCTCCAAGAGACCCAGTACTTC.

This clonotype was seen at least ten times. The rearrangement uses TRBV29-1 and TRBJ2-7; 7 nucleotides match TRBD1. J gave up 2 bases and V 4 bases, and 8 bases lay outside the gene matches. Germline assignment: CDR1 SQVTM and CDR2 ANQGSEA. CDR3 length: 14 amino acids. The CDR3, as DNA: TGCAGCGTTGGAATCGGACAGGCGACCTACGAGCAGTACTTC. It specifies CSVGIGQATYEQYF.

This chain uses TRBV5-1 with TRBJ2-7; 7 nucleotides agree with TRBD1. The CDR3 is 15 amino acids. CDR1 is SGHRS and CDR2 is YFSETQ in the germline V gene. The V gene end was trimmed by 3 bases and the J gene end by 4 bases; junction bases not matched to a gene: 10. In DNA, the CDR3 is TGCGCCAGCAGCTCGCCCGAAGGGGGCGTTTACGAGCAGTACTTC. As protein: CASSSPEGGVYEQYF.

This sequence joins TRBV29-1 and TRBJ1-1; D gene unclear. The length of the CDR3 is 11 residues. V was pared by 4 bases and J by 4 bases, with 7 bases between. Germline loops: CDR1 SQVTM, CDR2 ANQGSEA. CDR3 nucleotide sequence: TGCAGCGTTGTAAGGGCCACTGAAGCTTTCTTT. It specifies CSVVRATEAFF.

The gene calls are TRBV20-1 and TRBJ2-2; 11 nucleotides match TRBD2. The CDR3 loop spans 15 amino acids. J gave up 1 base and V 6 bases, and 4 bases lay outside the gene matches. Germline V CDR1 and CDR2: DFQATT, SNEGSKA (reference sequence). The CDR3 region has the DNA TGCAGTGCCCGGGGACTAGCGGAGAACACCGGGGAGCTGTTTTTT. This sequence encodes CSARGLAENTGELFF.

The chain carries TRBV12-3 or TRBV12-4 and TRBJ2-7, with D perhaps matching TRBD2 (6 bases). The CDR3 has 12 residues. Trimming took 6 bases from V and 5 from J, leaving 11 bases between them. DNA of the CDR3: TGTGCCAGCAGGTCGGGGGTCGACGAGCAGTACTTC. Translated, it gives CASRSGVDEQYF.

The chain combines TRBV5-8 with TRBJ1-3; D is undetermined. Per the germline V gene, CDR1 is SGHTS and CDR2 is YDEGEE. This CDR3 has 14 residues. V lost 7 bases to trimming and J lost 2 bases, with 13 bases between them. The CDR3 coding sequence is TGTGCCAGCTCCGCCGACAACCCTGGAAACACCATATATTTT. Protein: CASSADNPGNTIYF.

The rearrangement uses TRBV20-1 and TRBJ1-2; TRBD1 matches 11 bases. Germline values: CDR1 DFQATT, CDR2 SNEGSKA (reference sequence). The V segment lost 5 bases and the J segment 5 bases; nucleotides outside the gene matches: 7. CDR3 length: 14 residues. CDR3 sequence reads: CSAAGTGGRYGYTF. The CDR3 nucleotides read TGCAGTGCTGCGGGGACAGGGGGGAGGTATGGCTACACCTTC.

This clonotype was seen repeatedly, ten times or more. The chain links TRBV29-1 to TRBJ1-5; 8 bases align to TRBD1. The CDR3 covers 14 residues. CDR1 SQVTM and CDR2 ANQGSEA come from the germline V gene. V was clipped by 6 bases and J by 2 bases; unmatched bases: 6. The CDR3 reads CSVSGGAGNQPQHF. DNA for the CDR3: TGCAGCGTGTCAGGGGGCGCGGGCAATCAGCCCCAGCATTTT.

This clonotype was counted at least ten times. This sequence joins TRBV24-1 and TRBJ2-2; TRBD1 aligns across 8 bases. CDR3 size: 16 residues. Trimming removed 3 bases from V and 2 bases from J; junction bases left unmatched: 4. The germline gives CDR1 KGHDR, CDR2 SFDVKD. The CDR3 DNA is TGTGCCACCAGTGATCCGGGACAGGCTAACACCGGGGAGCTGTTTTTT. Its protein product is CATSDPGQANTGELFF.